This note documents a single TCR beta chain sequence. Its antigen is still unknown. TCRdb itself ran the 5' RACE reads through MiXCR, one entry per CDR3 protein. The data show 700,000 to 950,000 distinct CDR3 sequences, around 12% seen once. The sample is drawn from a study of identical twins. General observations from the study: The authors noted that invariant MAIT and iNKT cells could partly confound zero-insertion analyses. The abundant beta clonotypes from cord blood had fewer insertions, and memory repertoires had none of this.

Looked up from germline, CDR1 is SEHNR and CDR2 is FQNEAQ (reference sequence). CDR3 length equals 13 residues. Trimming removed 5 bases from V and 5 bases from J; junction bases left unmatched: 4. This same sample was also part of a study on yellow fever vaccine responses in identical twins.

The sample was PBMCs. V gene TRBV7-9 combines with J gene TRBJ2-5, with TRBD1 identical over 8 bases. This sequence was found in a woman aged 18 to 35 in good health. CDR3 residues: CASSRGQAETQYF. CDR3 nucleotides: TGTGCCAGCAGCCGGGGACAGGCGGAGACCCAGTACTTC.